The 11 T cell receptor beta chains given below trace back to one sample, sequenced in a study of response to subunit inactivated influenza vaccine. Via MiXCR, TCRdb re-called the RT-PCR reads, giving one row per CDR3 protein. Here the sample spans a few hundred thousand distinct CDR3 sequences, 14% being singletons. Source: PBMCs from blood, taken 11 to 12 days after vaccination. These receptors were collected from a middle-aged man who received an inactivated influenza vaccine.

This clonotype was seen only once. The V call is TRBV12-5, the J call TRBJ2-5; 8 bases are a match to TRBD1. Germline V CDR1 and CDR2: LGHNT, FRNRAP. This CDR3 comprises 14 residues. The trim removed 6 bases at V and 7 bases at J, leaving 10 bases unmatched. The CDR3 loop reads CASGLGPTGGTQYF. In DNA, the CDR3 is TGTGCTAGTGGACTGGGACCCACAGGGGGGACCCAGTACTTC.

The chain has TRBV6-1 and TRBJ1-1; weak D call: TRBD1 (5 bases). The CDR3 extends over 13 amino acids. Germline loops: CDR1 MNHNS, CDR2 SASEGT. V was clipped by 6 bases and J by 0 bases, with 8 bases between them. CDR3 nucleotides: TGTGCCAGCAGGACAGACATGAACACTGAAGCTTTCTTT. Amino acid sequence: CASRTDMNTEAFF.

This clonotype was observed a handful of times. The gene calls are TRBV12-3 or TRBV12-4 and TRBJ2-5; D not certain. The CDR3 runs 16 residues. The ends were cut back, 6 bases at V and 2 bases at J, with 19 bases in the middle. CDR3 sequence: CASSPYLLPHQETQYF. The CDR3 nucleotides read TGTGCCAGCAGCCCATACCTACTACCCCATCAAGAGACCCAGTACTTC.

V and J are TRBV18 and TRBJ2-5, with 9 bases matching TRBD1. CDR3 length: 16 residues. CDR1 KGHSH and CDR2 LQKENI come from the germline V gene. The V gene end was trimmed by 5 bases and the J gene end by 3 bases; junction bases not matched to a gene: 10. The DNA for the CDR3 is TGTGCCAGCTCAACTCGTGACAGGGGGTTAGAAGAGACCCAGTACTTC. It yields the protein CASSTRDRGLEETQYF.

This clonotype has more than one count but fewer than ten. In DNA, the CDR3 is TGTGCCATCAGGAAGGGACTAGCGGGGACGGTACGGGAGCAGTACTTC. Amino acid sequence: CAIRKGLAGTVREQYF. The chain links TRBV10-3 to TRBJ2-7; TRBD2 aligns across 13 bases. This CDR3 has 16 amino acids. Germline assignment: CDR1 ENHRY and CDR2 SYGVKD. The V and J ends lost 6 bases and 7 bases, in that order; junction bases with no gene match: 12.

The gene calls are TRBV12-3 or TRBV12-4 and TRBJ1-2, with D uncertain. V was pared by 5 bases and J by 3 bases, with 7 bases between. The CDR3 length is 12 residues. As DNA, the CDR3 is TGTGCCAGCAGTCCCCGGTACTATGGCTACACCTTC. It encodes CASSPRYYGYTF.

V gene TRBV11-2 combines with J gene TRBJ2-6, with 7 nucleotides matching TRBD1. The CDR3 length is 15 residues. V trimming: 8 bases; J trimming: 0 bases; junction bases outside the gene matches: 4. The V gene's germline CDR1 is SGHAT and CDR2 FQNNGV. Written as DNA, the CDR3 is TGTGCCAGCGGAAACAGGGGCTCTGGGGCCAACGTCCTGACTTTC. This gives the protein CASGNRGSGANVLTF.

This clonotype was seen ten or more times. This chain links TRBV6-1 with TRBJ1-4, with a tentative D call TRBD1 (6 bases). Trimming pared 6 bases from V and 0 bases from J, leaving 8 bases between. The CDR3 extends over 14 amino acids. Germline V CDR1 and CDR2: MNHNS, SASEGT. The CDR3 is CASSRTATNEKLFF. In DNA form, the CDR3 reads TGTGCCAGCAGCCGGACAGCAACTAATGAAAAACTGTTTTTT.

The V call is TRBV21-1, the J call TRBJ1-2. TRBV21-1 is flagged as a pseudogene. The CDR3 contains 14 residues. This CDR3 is CASSIKQGGYGYTF. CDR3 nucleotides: TGTGCCAGCAGTATCAAGCAGGGAGGATATGGCTACACCTTC.

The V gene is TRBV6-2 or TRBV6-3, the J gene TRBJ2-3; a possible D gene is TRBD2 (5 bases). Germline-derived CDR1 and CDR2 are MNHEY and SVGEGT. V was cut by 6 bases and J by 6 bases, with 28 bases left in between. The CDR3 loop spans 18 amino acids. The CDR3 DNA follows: TGTGCCAGCAGCTCACCAGTGGTTCGCCTAACTACTAGGGATACGCAGTATTTT. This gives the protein CASSSPVVRLTTRDTQYF.

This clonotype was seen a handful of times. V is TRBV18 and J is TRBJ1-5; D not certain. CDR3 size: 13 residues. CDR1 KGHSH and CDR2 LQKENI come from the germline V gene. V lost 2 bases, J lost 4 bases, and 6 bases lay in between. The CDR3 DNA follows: TGTGCCAGCTCACCAGATCAGAATCAGCCCCAGCATTTT. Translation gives CASSPDQNQPQHF.